Sequencing of this T cell receptor beta chain was carried out in a study of T cells after yellow fever vaccination (dated by TCRdb to between 2018 and 2021). Regarding the study in general: Libraries from fractions with low cell numbers were prepared with the SMART-Seq v4 Ultra Low Input RNA kit. To follow T-cell clones before and after both primary and booster YFV17D yellow fever vaccination, bulk TCR alpha and beta repertoires underwent longitudinal sequencing. Bulk PBMC replicates and cell subsets were isolated from blood drawn at multiple timepoints before and after both primary and secondary immunization. The cohort comprised two healthy male donors, one aged 18 to 30 and one aged 30 to 40 years. Overall study outcomes, separate from this receptor: After the booster, most of the clones that had expanded following primary vaccination were detected again (just under 97% of CD4 and 80% to 90% of CD8), which suggests that memory was broadly maintained. Computational filtering was needed because FACS-sorted repertoires could contain abundant contaminating clonotypes from the bulk population. The study included only a couple of donors, which limits how far the findings can be generalized. The secondary T-cell response was found to be weaker but faster than the primary response, with a peak reached on day 5 rather than on day 15. A small fraction of clonotypes showed up in both the CD4 and CD8 compartments, probably as a result of convergent recombination.

The treatment or condition label corresponds to: live attenuated yellow fever vaccine strain. Two biological replicates of bulk PBMCs were collected at each blood-draw timepoint. A standard Ficoll-Paque protocol was used to isolate PBMCs from peripheral blood. TriZol was used to extract RNA from bulk PBMCs, from CD4 and CD8 fractions, and from dextramer-positive and dextramer-negative fractions. TCR cDNA was synthesized by 5'RACE template switching, which introduced a universal primer site and unique molecular identifiers. Priming for cDNA synthesis came from both the TCR alpha and TCR beta constant segments. Two PCR steps were used to amplify libraries, with sample barcodes and sequencing adapters being added in the second step. Sequencing of the libraries was done on either Illumina HiSeq 2500 (2x100 bp) or NovaSeq (2x150 bp). In the paper's pipeline: Reads were demultiplexed and collapsed into UMI consensus sequences with MIGEC, and V(D)J alignment was performed with MiXCR. Vaccine-responding clonotypes were defined with edgeR using replicate PBMC samples, requiring FDR below 0.01 and a log2 fold change above 5 up to day 15. Bulk clonotypes were assigned CD4 or CD8 identity according to which sequenced CD4 or CD8 repertoire held them at higher abundance. TCRdb reprocessed the public reads (quality trimming at Q25 with fastp, clone calling with MiXCR) and kept in-frame beta chains. Here each entry gathers all rows of one CDR3 protein and keeps the most common genes and DNA. The V and J calls follow TCRdb's processing rather than the paper's. The sample yields 450,000 to 650,000 distinct CDR3 sequences; roughly 13% were counted once. Clones ranked in the top ten supply more than 12% of the sample.

The CDR3 holds 14 amino acids from the cysteine to the phenylalanine. The read is trimmed to its CDR3 DNA, 42 bases read in frame from base 1. The germline V gene (reference sequence) sets CDR1 to SGHNT and CDR2 to YYREEE. V loses 4 bases at its end and J loses 5 bases; junction bases beyond the gene matches: 7. Regarding this clonotype: Its recognized antigen is unknown. One base away there is no much larger clone; base qualities are not given.

The chain joins TRBV5-4 to TRBJ2-5; TRBD2 lines up with 8 middle nucleotides. This clonotype originated in a man aged 25 to 40 who received the YFV17D yellow fever vaccine. Material: PBMCs, obtained on the day of the yellow fever booster vaccination. CDR3 sequence: CASSTSGAPETQYF. At the DNA level, the sequence is TGTGCCAGCAGCACTAGCGGAGCCCCGGAGACCCAGTACTTC.